This T cell receptor (beta chain) was observed in a study of Tregs in tolerant kidney transplant recipients. A few counts support this clone. Only in-frame clones appear in the TCRdb table, and some are missing; sequencing was by immunoSEQ multiplex PCR. The sample has roughly 250,000 clones, more than 65% seen once. Germline-derived CDR1 and CDR2 are MNHNY and SVGAGI (reference sequence). The CDR3 runs to 15 residues. The J segment lost 2 bases and the V segment lost 6 bases, leaving 8 bases of the junction unmatched. The sample comprised CD4+ T cells from blood. The V call is TRBV6-6, the J call TRBJ2-3, with TRBD1 identical over 7 bases. The receptor's source is a human donor in good health. The CDR3 spells CASSDWTGNTDTQYF. CDR3 in DNA: TGTGCCAGCAGCGATTGGACAGGAAACACAGATACGCAGTATTTT.